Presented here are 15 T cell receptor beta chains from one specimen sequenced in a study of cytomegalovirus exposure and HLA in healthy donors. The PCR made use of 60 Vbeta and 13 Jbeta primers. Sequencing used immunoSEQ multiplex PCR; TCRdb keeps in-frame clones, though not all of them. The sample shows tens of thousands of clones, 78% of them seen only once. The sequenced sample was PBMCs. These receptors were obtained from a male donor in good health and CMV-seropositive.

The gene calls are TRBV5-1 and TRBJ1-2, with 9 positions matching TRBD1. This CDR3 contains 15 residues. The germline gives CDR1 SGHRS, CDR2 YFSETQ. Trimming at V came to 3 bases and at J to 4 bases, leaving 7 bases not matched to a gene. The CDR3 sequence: CASSWAGTGSYGYTF. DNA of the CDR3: TGCGCCAGCAGCTGGGCCGGGACAGGGTCCTATGGCTACACCTTC. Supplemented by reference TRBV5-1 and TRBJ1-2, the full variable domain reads KAGVTQTPRYLIKTRGQQVTLSCSPISGHRSVSWYQQTPGQGLQFLFEYFSETQRNKGNFPGRFSGRQFSNSRSEMNVSTLELGDSALYLCASSWAGTGSYGYTFGSGTRLTVV.

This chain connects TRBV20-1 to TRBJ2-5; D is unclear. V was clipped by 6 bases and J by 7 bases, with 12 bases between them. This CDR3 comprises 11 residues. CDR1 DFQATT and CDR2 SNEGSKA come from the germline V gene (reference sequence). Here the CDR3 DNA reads TGCAGTGCCACTCTCCGTAGGACCCAGTACTTC. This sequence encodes CSATLRRTQYF.

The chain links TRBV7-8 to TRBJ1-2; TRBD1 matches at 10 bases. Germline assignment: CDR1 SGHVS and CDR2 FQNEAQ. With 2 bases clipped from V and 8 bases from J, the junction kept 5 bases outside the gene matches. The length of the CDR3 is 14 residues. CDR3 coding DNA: TGTGCCAGCAGCTTATTGGGGACAGGGGAGGGCTACACCTTC. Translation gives CASSLLGTGEGYTF.

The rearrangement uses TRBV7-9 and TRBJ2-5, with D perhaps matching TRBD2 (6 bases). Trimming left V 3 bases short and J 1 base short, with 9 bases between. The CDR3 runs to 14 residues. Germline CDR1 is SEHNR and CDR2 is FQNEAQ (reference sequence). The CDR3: CASSLWGVQETQYF. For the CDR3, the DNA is TGTGCCAGCAGCTTGTGGGGGGTCCAAGAGACCCAGTACTTC.

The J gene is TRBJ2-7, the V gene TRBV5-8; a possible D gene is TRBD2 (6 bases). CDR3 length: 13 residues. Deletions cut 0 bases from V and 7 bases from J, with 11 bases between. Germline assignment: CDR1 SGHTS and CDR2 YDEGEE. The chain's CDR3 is CASSLGEAREQYF. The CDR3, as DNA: TGTGCCAGCAGCTTGGGGGAGGCTAGGGAGCAGTACTTC.

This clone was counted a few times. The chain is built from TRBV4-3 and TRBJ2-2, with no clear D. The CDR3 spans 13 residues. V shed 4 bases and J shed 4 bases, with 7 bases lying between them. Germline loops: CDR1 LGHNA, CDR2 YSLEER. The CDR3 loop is CASSPDLTGELFF. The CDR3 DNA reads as TGCGCCAGCAGCCCAGACCTCACCGGGGAGCTGTTTTTT.

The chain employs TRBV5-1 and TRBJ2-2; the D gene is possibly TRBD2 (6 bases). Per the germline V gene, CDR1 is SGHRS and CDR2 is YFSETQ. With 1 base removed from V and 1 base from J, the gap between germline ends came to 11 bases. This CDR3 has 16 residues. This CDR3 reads CASSLIGGWNTGELFF. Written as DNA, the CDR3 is TGCGCCAGCAGCTTGATCGGAGGGTGGAACACCGGGGAGCTGTTTTTT.

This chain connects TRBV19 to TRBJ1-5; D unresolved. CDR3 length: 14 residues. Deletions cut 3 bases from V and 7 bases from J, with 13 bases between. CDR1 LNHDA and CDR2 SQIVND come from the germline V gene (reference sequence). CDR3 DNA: TGTGCCAGTAGTATGGCGGGGTTGGGACAGCCCCAGCATTTT. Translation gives CASSMAGLGQPQHF.

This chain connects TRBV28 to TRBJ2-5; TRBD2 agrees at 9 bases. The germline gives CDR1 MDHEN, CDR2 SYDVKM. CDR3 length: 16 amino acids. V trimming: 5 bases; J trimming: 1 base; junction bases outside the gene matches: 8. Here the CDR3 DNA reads TGTGCCAGCAGTGCTCTTTCGCGGGAGGGCCAAGAGACCCAGTACTTC. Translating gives CASSALSREGQETQYF.

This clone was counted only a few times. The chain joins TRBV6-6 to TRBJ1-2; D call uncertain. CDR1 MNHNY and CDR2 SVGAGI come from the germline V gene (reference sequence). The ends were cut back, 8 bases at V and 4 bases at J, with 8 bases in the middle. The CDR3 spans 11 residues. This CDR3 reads CASAQFYGYTF. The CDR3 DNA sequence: TGTGCCAGCGCACAGTTCTATGGCTACACCTTC.

CDR3: CASRRTEGGYGYTF. CDR3 coding DNA: TGCGCCAGCAGGAGGACCGAAGGGGGCTATGGCTACACCTTC. This rearrangement joins TRBV5-1 to TRBJ1-2, with D possibly matching TRBD1 (6 bases). V gave up 5 bases and J gave up 4 bases, with 15 bases separating them. There are 14 residues in the CDR3. Germline V CDR1 and CDR2: SGHRS, YFSETQ.

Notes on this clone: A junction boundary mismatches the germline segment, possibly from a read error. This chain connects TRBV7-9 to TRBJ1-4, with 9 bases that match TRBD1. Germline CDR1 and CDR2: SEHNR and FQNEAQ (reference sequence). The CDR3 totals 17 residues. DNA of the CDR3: TGTTCCAGCAGCTTAGGGGTTTTAGGACAGGGGAATGAAAAACTGTTTTTT. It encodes CSSSLGVLGQGNEKLFF. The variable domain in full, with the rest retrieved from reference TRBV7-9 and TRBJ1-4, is DTGVSQNPRHKITKRGQNVTFRCDPISEHNRLYWYRQTLGQGPEFLTYFQNEAQLEKSRLLSDRFSAERPKGSFSTLEIQRTEQGDSAMYLCSSSLGVLGQGNEKLFFGSGTQLSVL.

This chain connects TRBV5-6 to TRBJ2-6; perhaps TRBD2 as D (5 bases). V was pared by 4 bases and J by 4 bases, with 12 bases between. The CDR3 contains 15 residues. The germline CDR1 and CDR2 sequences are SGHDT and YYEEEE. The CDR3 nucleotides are TGTGCCAGCAGCGCCGCCGGGGAGGGGGCCAACGTCCTGACTTTC. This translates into CASSAAGEGANVLTF.

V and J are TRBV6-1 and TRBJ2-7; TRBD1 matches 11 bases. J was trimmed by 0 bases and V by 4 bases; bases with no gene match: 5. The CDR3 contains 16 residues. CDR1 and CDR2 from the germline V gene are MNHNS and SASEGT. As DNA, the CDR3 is TGTGCCAGCAGTGCTACCGGGACAGGGGGCTCCTACGAGCAGTACTTC. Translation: CASSATGTGGSYEQYF.

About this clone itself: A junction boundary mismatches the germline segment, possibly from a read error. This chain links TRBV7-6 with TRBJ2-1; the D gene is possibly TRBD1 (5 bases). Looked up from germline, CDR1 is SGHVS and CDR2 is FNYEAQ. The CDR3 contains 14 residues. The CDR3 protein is CASSHLSPGNGQFF. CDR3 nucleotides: TGTGCCAGCAGCCACCTCTCTCCAGGGAATGGGCAGTTCTTC. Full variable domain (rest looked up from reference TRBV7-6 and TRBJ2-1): GAGVSQSPRYKVTKRGQDVALRCDPISGHVSLYWYRQALGQGPEFLTYFNYEAQQDKSGLPNDRFSAERPEGSISTLTIQRTEQRDSAMYRCASSHLSPGNGQFFGPGTRLTVL.